The 3 T cell receptor beta chains presented below share a single source sample, sequenced in a study of glioma-infiltrating T cells after dendritic cell vaccination. Assay: immunoSEQ multiplex PCR; the TCRdb copy retains only in-frame clones and omits some. Here the sample spans about 21,000 clones, 75% to 85% being singletons. This specimen consisted of blood, obtained before dendritic cell vaccination. The source is a human donor with glioblastoma.

The chain recombines TRBV6-7 with TRBJ2-7; D remains ambiguous. TRBV6-7 is an open reading frame whose function is uncertain. V was cut by 2 bases and J by 3 bases, with 11 bases left in between. The CDR3 runs 14 residues. As DNA, the CDR3 is TGTGCCAGCAGTTACGATCCGGAGAGCTACGAGCAGTACTTC. Translated, it gives CASSYDPESYEQYF.

This rearrangement joins TRBV4-2 to TRBJ2-1; 9 nucleotides match TRBD2. Looked up from germline, CDR1 is LGHNA and CDR2 is YNFKEQ. The trim removed 0 bases at V and 8 bases at J, leaving 5 bases unmatched. This CDR3 has 15 residues. The CDR3 loop reads CASSQDWREGDEQFF. The CDR3 DNA follows: TGTGCCAGCAGCCAAGATTGGCGGGAGGGGGATGAGCAGTTCTTC.

This sequence joins TRBV7-3 and TRBJ2-7; D is unclear. Trimming pared 1 base from V and 0 bases from J, leaving 4 bases between. In germline, CDR1 is SGHTA, CDR2 FQGTGA. The CDR3 is made up of 13 amino acids. The CDR3 is CASSLKHSYEQYF. The DNA of the CDR3 is TGTGCCAGCAGCTTAAAGCACTCCTACGAGCAGTACTTC.